This TCR beta chain was captured by sequencing in a study of cytomegalovirus exposure and HLA in healthy donors. V lost 3 bases to trimming and J lost 3 bases; unmatched junction nucleotides: 8. The CDR3 consists of 15 residues. In germline, CDR1 is LNHNV, CDR2 YYDKDF (reference sequence). Primers for the PCR totalled 60 Vbeta and 13 Jbeta. Produced via immunoSEQ multiplex PCR; TCRdb's table is partial and in-frame only. The sample shows around 110,000 clones, more than 60% of them seen only once. The TCR originated in a man aged 60 to 69 in good health and CMV-seronegative. This chain connects TRBV15 to TRBJ2-7; 7 nucleotides line up with TRBD1. The source material was PBMCs. As DNA, the CDR3 is TGTGCCACCAGCAGGAACAGGGGACCAATCTACGAGCAGTACTTC. It codes for CATSRNRGPIYEQYF.